This entry lists 2 T cell receptor beta chains sequenced from one sample in a study of cytomegalovirus exposure and HLA in healthy donors. The PCR ran on 60 Vbeta and 13 Jbeta primers. Profiling relied on immunoSEQ multiplex PCR, and the TCRdb table lists in-frame clones only, not all of them. The data hold approximately 190,000 clones, with about 81% observed a single time. The sequenced sample consisted of PBMCs. These TCRs come from a woman under 30 in good health and CMV-seropositive.

Notes on this clone: The junction shows a germline mismatch at one end, possibly a read error. The chain employs TRBV6-5 and TRBJ1-1; possible D gene TRBD1, 5 bases. Germline-derived CDR1 and CDR2 are MNHEY and SVGAGI. The CDR3 has 14 amino acids. The CDR3 bases are TGTGCCAGCAGAGGGCCGGGACTGGGTACTGAAGTTTTCTTT. Its translation: CASRGPGLGTEVFF.

V gene TRBV6-1 combines with J gene TRBJ2-1; D may be TRBD2 (5 bases). Germline V gives CDR1 MNHNS, CDR2 SASEGT. V was shortened by 3 bases and J by 7 bases, with 10 bases between the two germline ends. CDR3 size: 13 residues. This CDR3 reads CASSELLENEQFF. Here the CDR3 DNA reads TGTGCCAGCAGTGAGTTACTAGAAAATGAGCAGTTCTTC.